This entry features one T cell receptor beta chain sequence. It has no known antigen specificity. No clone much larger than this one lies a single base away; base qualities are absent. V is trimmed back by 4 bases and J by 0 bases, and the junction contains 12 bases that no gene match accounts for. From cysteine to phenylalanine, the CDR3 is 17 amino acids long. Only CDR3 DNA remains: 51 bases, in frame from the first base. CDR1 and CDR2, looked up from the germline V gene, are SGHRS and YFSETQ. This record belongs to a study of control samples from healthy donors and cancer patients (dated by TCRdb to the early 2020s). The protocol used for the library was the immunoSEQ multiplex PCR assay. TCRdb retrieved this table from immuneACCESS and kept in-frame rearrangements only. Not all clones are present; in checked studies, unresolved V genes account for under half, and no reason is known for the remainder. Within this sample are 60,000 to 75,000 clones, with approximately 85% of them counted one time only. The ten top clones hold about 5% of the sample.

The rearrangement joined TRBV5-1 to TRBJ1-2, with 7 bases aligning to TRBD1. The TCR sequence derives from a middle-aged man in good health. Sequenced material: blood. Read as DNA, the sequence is TGCGCCAGCAGCACCCTTCCGACAGGGCCGTCTAACTATGGCTACACCTTC. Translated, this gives CASSTLPTGPSNYGYTF.